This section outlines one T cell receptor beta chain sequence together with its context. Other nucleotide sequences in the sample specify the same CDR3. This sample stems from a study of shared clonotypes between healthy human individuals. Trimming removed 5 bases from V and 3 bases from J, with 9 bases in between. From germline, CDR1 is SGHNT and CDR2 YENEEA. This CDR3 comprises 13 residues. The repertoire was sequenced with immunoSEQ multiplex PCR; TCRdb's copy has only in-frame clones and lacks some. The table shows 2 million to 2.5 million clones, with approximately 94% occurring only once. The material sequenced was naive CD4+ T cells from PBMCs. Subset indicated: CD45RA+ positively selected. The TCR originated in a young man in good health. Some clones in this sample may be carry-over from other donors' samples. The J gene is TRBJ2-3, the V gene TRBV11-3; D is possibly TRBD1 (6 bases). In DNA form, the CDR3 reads TGTGCCAGCAGCCAAACAGGGACAGATACGCAGTATTTT. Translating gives CASSQTGTDTQYF. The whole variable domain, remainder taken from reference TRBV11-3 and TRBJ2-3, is EAGVVQSPRYKIIEKKQPVAFWCNPISGHNTLYWYLQNLGQGPELLIRYENEEAVDDSQLPKDRFSAERLKGVDSTLKIQPAELGDSAVYLCASSQTGTDTQYFGPGTRLTVL.